Presented here are 18 T cell receptor beta chains from one specimen sequenced in a study of blood T cell repertoires in COVID-19. Clones were read by immunoSEQ multiplex PCR, and TCRdb kept only the in-frame ones, dropping some. The table shows about 200,000 clones, with roughly 82% occurring only once. The source material was PBMCs or T cells enriched from blood (not recorded which). The receptors were gathered from a man in his forties with acute COVID-19.

This clone has a single count. This chain's CDR3 is CASSLRWDRGPETQYF. In DNA, the CDR3 is TGTGCCAGCAGTTTAAGGTGGGACAGGGGGCCAGAGACCCAGTACTTC. The rearrangement links TRBV28 to TRBJ2-5; 12 positions match TRBD1. Trimming at V came to 2 bases and at J to 4 bases, leaving 5 bases not matched to a gene. Germline CDR1 is MDHEN and CDR2 is SYDVKM. The CDR3 contains 16 residues.

The V and J genes are TRBV29-1 and TRBJ2-7; possible D gene TRBD2, 6 bases. Deletions cut 1 base from V and 5 bases from J, with 15 bases between. Germline assignment: CDR1 SQVTM and CDR2 ANQGSEA. The CDR3 is 14 residues long. CDR3 sequence: CSVEVPGSLDEQYF. DNA of the CDR3: TGCAGCGTTGAAGTGCCCGGGAGTCTAGACGAGCAGTACTTC.

The chain has TRBV18 and TRBJ1-6; D perhaps matches TRBD1 (5 bases). The germline gives CDR1 KGHSH, CDR2 LQKENI. V was shortened by 3 bases and J by 6 bases, with 9 bases between the two germline ends. The length of the CDR3 is 14 residues. The CDR3 sequence is CASSPRDFNSPLHF. As DNA, the CDR3 is TGTGCCAGCTCACCGAGGGACTTTAATTCACCCCTCCACTTT.

This clone has a single count. This rearrangement joins TRBV5-6 to TRBJ1-2; no definite D call. V lost 4 bases to trimming and J lost 8 bases, with 9 bases between them. From germline, CDR1 is SGHDT and CDR2 YYEEEE. CDR3 length: 11 residues. This CDR3 is CASSHSWGYTF. The CDR3 nucleotides read TGTGCCAGCAGCCACTCGTGGGGCTACACCTTC. The variable domain in full, completed from reference TRBV5-6 and TRBJ1-2, reads DAGVTQSPTHLIKTRGQQVTLRCSPKSGHDTVSWYQQALGQGPQFIFQYYEEEERQRGNFPDRFSGHQFPNYSSELNVNALLLGDSALYLCASSHSWGYTFGSGTRLTVV.

This chain links TRBV4-1 with TRBJ1-5; unclear D gene. The CDR3 has 14 residues. Trimming removed 3 bases from V and 4 bases from J, with 10 bases in between. From germline, CDR1 is MGHRA and CDR2 YSYEKL. CDR3 residues: CASSHPSLNQPQHF. CDR3 sequence (DNA): TGCGCCAGCAGCCATCCCTCCTTAAATCAGCCCCAGCATTTT.

The chain is built from TRBV6-6 and TRBJ1-1; D call uncertain. Germline CDR1 MNHNY, CDR2 SVGAGI (reference sequence). V lost 7 bases and J 1 base, leaving 10 bases between the germline ends. This CDR3 contains 13 residues. The CDR3 loop reads CASKAGQNTEAFF. DNA of the CDR3: TGTGCCAGCAAGGCAGGTCAGAACACTGAAGCTTTCTTT.

The chain has TRBV4-3 and TRBJ1-1; 8 nucleotides agree with TRBD1. V was pared by 0 bases and J by 1 base, with 4 bases of the junction left unmatched. This CDR3 is 16 amino acids long. Germline CDR1 is LGHNA and CDR2 is YSLEER. CDR3 residues: CASSQERGTGNTEAFF. CDR3 nucleotides: TGCGCCAGCAGCCAAGAACGCGGGACAGGGAACACTGAAGCTTTCTTT.

This chain uses TRBV7-3 with TRBJ2-1; 10 nucleotides line up with TRBD2. The CDR3 is 15 residues long. Trimming cost V 5 bases and J 4 bases; bases outside gene matches: 5. Germline loops: CDR1 SGHTA, CDR2 FQGTGA. CDR3 sequence reads: CASSPQREGYNEQFF. The DNA of the CDR3 is TGTGCCAGCAGCCCGCAGCGGGAGGGTTACAATGAGCAGTTCTTC. Full variable domain (missing parts from reference TRBV7-3 and TRBJ2-1): GAGVSQTPSNKVTEKGKYVELRCDPISGHTALYWYRQSLGQGPEFLIYFQGTGAADDSGLPNDRFFAVRPEGSVSTLKIQRTERGDSAVYLCASSPQREGYNEQFFGPGTRLTVL.

The chain joins TRBV7-9 to TRBJ2-1; tentative D call: TRBD1 (5 bases). This CDR3 region has 12 residues. Trimming left V 6 bases short and J 10 bases short, with 13 bases between. Germline loops: CDR1 SEHNR, CDR2 FQNEAQ (reference sequence). Here the CDR3 reads CASRENGQEQFF. The CDR3 DNA reads TGTGCCAGCAGGGAAAACGGACAAGAGCAGTTCTTC.

This clone was counted between two and nine times. Here the CDR3 DNA reads TGTGCCATCAGTGGGGGCCCCAATGAGCAGTTCTTC. It yields the protein CAISGGPNEQFF. The V and J genes are TRBV10-3 and TRBJ2-1, with a possible D match to TRBD1 (5 bases). Germline V gene lookup returns CDR1 ENHRY and CDR2 SYGVKD. Deletions cut 4 bases from V and 6 bases from J, with 7 bases between. The CDR3 has 12 residues.

This chain joins TRBV10-3 and TRBJ2-7, with TRBD2 matching over 8 bases. V was pared by 4 bases and J by 3 bases, with 2 bases of the junction left unmatched. The CDR3 runs to 13 residues. Germline V gene lookup returns CDR1 ENHRY and CDR2 SYGVKD. CDR3 amino acids: CAISGTSNYEQYF. DNA of the CDR3: TGTGCCATCAGTGGGACTAGCAACTACGAGCAGTACTTC.

The gene calls are TRBV3-1 (or the pseudogene TRBV3-2) and TRBJ1-3; D is possibly TRBD1 (5 bases). The V end lost 1 base, the J end lost 6 bases, and 10 bases lay between the germline ends. The V gene's germline CDR1 is LGHDT and CDR2 YNNKEL (reference sequence). The CDR3 has 14 residues. The CDR3 sequence is CASSQAGGTNTIYF. The DNA of the CDR3 is TGTGCCAGCAGCCAAGCGGGGGGGACAAACACCATATATTTT.

The gene calls are TRBV28 and TRBJ1-5, with TRBD1 matching 9 bases. CDR1 and CDR2 (germline): MDHEN, SYDVKM. The ends lost 5 bases at V and 7 bases at J; junction bases unmatched: 6. CDR3 length: 14 amino acids. The CDR3 reads CASSRTGEGQPQHF. CDR3 nucleotides: TGTGCCAGCAGTAGGACAGGGGAGGGCCAGCCCCAGCATTTT.

V is TRBV6-5 and J is TRBJ2-1; D is perhaps TRBD2 (5 bases). This CDR3 is built from 13 residues. CDR1 is MNHEY and CDR2 is SVGAGI in the germline V gene. Trimming stripped 4 bases from V and 9 bases from J, with 13 bases between. CDR3 sequence (DNA): TGTGCCAGCAGTTCCAACGAGCGGAGTGAGCAGTTCTTC. It specifies CASSSNERSEQFF.

This chain links TRBV6-5 with TRBJ2-1, with D perhaps TRBD2 (5 bases). Trimming pared 5 bases from V and 12 bases from J, leaving 14 bases between. The length of the CDR3 is 12 residues. The germline CDR1 and CDR2 sequences are MNHEY and SVGAGI. CDR3 amino acids: CASSNTGRGQFF. Written as DNA, the CDR3 is TGTGCCAGCAGTAACACTGGCCGGGGGCAGTTCTTC.

This clone occurred once. The chain links TRBV18 to TRBJ1-4, with D possibly being TRBD1 (6 bases). This CDR3 is built from 14 residues. The germline V gene encodes CDR1 KGHSH and CDR2 LQKENI. The ends were cut back, 3 bases at V and 4 bases at J, with 9 bases in the middle. This chain's CDR3 is CASSPWTDNEKLFF. The CDR3 DNA reads TGTGCCAGCTCACCGTGGACAGATAATGAAAAACTGTTTTTT.

This rearrangement joins TRBV5-7 to TRBJ2-3; 10 bases are shared with TRBD2. TRBV5-7 belongs to the ORF category, with a function that is uncertain. The CDR3 covers 10 residues. Losses at the gene ends were 8 bases for V and 11 bases for J; bases not matched to a gene: 2. The CDR3 loop reads CARVAGGQYF. In DNA form, the CDR3 reads TGTGCCAGAGTAGCGGGAGGGCAGTATTTT.

The CDR3 sequence: CASSLDSLYSPLHF. The CDR3 coding sequence is TGTGCCAGCTCACTCGACAGCCTATATTCACCCCTCCACTTT. The rearrangement uses TRBV18 and TRBJ1-6, with a weak D call TRBD1 (5 bases). Germline CDR1 KGHSH, CDR2 LQKENI. V was clipped by 4 bases and J by 8 bases, with 12 bases between them. There are 14 residues in the CDR3.